This T cell receptor beta chain was sequenced in a study of T cell repertoires in cytomegalovirus infection (dated 2019 in TCRdb). At the level of the whole study: Donor HLA type was relevant to the analysis, as public TCR beta signatures indicated carriage of CMV infection together with the matching HLA type. The research as a whole found: In both this cohort and an independent cohort of some 350 donors, the cumulative frequency of public TCR beta family members distinguished carriers of CMV infection plus the relevant HLA type. The ex vivo response was dominated by HLA-C-restricted CMV-specific TCR beta clonotypes, and the single most frequent clonotype in two of eight donors was supplied by these HLA-C-restricted clonotypes.

Data came from an Illumina HiSeq 1500. TCRdb reanalyzed the raw reads on its own, using fastp at Q25 for trimming and MiXCR for clone calling, and kept in-frame beta chains. Every distinct CDR3 protein forms one entry, paired with its most common genes and DNA. The sample table contains hundreds of thousands of distinct CDR3 sequences; only one count was recorded for 20% to 25% of them. In total, the top ten clones hold roughly 8% of the sample. Deletion took 3 bases off V and 5 bases off J, with a span of 16 bases between the germline ends. The CDR3 numbers 15 residues from cysteine through phenylalanine. Solely the CDR3 DNA is kept, with 45 bases framed from the first base. The germline V gene provides CDR1 SGHTA and CDR2 FQGTGA. This clonotype was counted at least ten times. The clone's antigen remains unknown. Per-base qualities were not stored, and no clone one base away is much larger.

This sequence originates from a human donor in good health (CMV status not recorded). Some clones in this sample may be carry-over from other donors' samples. The specimen was CD8+ T cells from PBMCs. The chain links TRBV7-3 with TRBJ2-5; the D region possibly corresponds to TRBD2 (7 bases align). The CDR3 protein: CASSFGGGALETQYF. The nucleotides are TGTGCCAGCAGCTTTGGTGGGGGGGCCTTGGAGACCCAGTACTTC.